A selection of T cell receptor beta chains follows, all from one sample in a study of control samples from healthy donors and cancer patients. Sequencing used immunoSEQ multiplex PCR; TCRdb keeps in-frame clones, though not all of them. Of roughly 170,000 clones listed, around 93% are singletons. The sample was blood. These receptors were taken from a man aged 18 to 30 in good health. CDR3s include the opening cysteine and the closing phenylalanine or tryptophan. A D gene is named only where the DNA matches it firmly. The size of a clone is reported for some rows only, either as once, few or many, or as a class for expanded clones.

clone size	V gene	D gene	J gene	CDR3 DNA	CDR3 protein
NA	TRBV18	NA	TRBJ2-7	TGTGCCAGCTCCGAGGGACCCTACGAGCAGTACTTC	CASSEGPYEQYF
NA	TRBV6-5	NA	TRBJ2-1	TGTGCCAGCAGCGTGCAGGGTTACAATGAGCAGTTCTTC	CASSVQGYNEQFF
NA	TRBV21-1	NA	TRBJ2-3	TGTGCCAGCAGCAAACACCGGGACAGGGAACCTGGCACAGATACGCAGTATTTT	CASSKHRDREPGTDTQYF
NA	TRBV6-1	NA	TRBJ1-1	TGTGCCAGCAGTGGACTCGACACAGGTTTATTGAACACTGAAGCTTTCTTT	CASSGLDTGLLNTEAFF
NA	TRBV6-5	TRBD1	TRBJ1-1	TGTGCCAGCAGTTTCTCGACATCCAGGGGGGGCACTGAAGCTTTCTTT	CASSFSTSRGGTEAFF
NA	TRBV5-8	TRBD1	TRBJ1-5	TGTGCCAGCAGCTTCTCAGGGGGCTATCAGCCCCAGCATTTT	CASSFSGGYQPQHF
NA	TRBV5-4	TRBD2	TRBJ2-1	TGTGCCAGCAGCTTGGCCGGAGCTAGCGGGAACAATGAGCAGTTCTTC	CASSLAGASGNNEQFF
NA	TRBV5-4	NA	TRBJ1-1	TGTGCCAGCCCTCCCCCGGGATTGAGGAACACTGAAGCTTTCTTT	CASPPPGLRNTEAFF
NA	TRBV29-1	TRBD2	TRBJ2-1	TGCAGCGCCCTCAATCAGGGAGGGGAATTCTTC	CSALNQGGEFF
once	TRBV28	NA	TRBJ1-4	TGTGCCAGCAGTTTATTTGGGGCAGGGGAAAAACTGTTTTTT	CASSLFGAGEKLFF
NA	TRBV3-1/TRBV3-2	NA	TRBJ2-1	TGTGCCAGCAGCCAAGTGAGCGGAAACCGGGCCCTCCCTGACGATGAGCAGTTCTTC	CASSQVSGNRALPDDEQFF
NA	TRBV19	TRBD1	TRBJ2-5	TGTGCCAGTAGTATGAATTGGGACAGGGAAGAGACCCAGTACTTC	CASSMNWDREETQYF